The 19 T cell receptor beta chains below come from one sample, sequenced in a study of cytomegalovirus exposure and HLA in healthy donors. Both 60 Vbeta primers and 13 Jbeta primers went into the PCR. Some clones are missing from TCRdb's copy, which holds only in-frame ones; the method was immunoSEQ multiplex PCR. The sample lists under 200,000 clones, roughly 76% occurring once. What was sequenced was PBMCs. The receptor set was obtained from a male donor in good health and CMV-seronegative.

A single count supports this clone. Here the CDR3 DNA reads TGCGCCAGCAGAGGATCCCCTGGGGGCGGCTCCTACGAGCAGTACTTC. Residues: CASRGSPGGGSYEQYF. The J gene is TRBJ2-7, the V gene TRBV5-1, with D perhaps TRBD1 (6 bases). The CDR3 totals 16 residues. The V end was cut by 5 bases, the J end by 0 bases, with 18 bases between. Germline values: CDR1 SGHRS, CDR2 YFSETQ.

The table lists this clone with a count of one. J is TRBJ1-1 and V is TRBV4-1; D gene ambiguous. The germline V and J ends were trimmed by 4 bases and 8 bases, with 17 bases remaining between them. The CDR3 totals 14 residues. CDR1 and CDR2 (germline): MGHRA, YSYEKL. The DNA for the CDR3 is TGCGCCAGCAGCCGTATTGTTGGAGTTAAAGAAGCTTTCTTT. Translation gives CASSRIVGVKEAFF.

The V and J genes are TRBV30 and TRBJ2-5, with 16 nucleotides matching TRBD2. The CDR3 loop spans 19 amino acids. CDR1 and CDR2 from the germline V gene are GTSNPN and SVGIG (reference sequence). The J segment lost 1 base and the V segment lost 2 bases, leaving 10 bases of the junction unmatched. DNA of the CDR3: TGTGCCTGGAGTTCTCACGAGGGACTAGCGGGGGGGCTCCAAGAGACCCAGTACTTC. Translation gives CAWSSHEGLAGGLQETQYF.

V is TRBV9 and J is TRBJ1-1; the match to TRBD1 covers 10 bases. There are 15 residues in the CDR3. After removal of 3 bases from V and 1 base from J, the junction contained 3 bases not matched to a gene. CDR1 and CDR2 from the germline V gene are SGDLS and YYNGEE. CDR3 in DNA: TGTGCCAGCAGCGGGGACAGGGGCGCGAACACTGAAGCTTTCTTT. Translating gives CASSGDRGANTEAFF. Full variable domain (rest looked up from reference TRBV9 and TRBJ1-1): DSGVTQTPKHLITATGQRVTLRCSPRSGDLSVYWYQQSLDQGLQFLIQYYNGEERAKGNILERFSAQQFPDLHSELNLSSLELGDSALYFCASSGDRGANTEAFFGQGTRLTVV.

This rearrangement joins TRBV6-6 to TRBJ2-7, with D possibly matching TRBD1 (6 bases). The CDR3 has 12 amino acids. Germline V gives CDR1 MNHNY, CDR2 SVGAGI (reference sequence). The V and J ends lost 6 bases and 3 bases respectively, with 9 bases between them. The CDR3 DNA is TGTGCCAGCAGGGACAGATTCTACGAGCAGTACTTC. Translating gives CASRDRFYEQYF.

V is TRBV5-1 and J is TRBJ2-3; TRBD1 agrees at 12 bases. Losses at the gene ends were 4 bases for V and 3 bases for J; bases not matched to a gene: 6. Germline CDR1 SGHRS, CDR2 YFSETQ. The CDR3 length is 16 residues. The CDR3 DNA is TGCGCCAGCAGCATCCGGGACAGGGGGCGGACAGATACGCAGTATTTT. Its translation is CASSIRDRGRTDTQYF.

The chain combines TRBV25-1 with TRBJ2-3; D is undetermined. Looked up from germline, CDR1 is MGHDK and CDR2 is SYGVNS. The germline V and J ends were trimmed by 3 bases and 0 bases, with 13 bases remaining between them. The CDR3 length is 16 residues. Here the CDR3 reads CASSDYGTPSTDTQYF. CDR3 DNA sequence: TGTGCCAGCAGTGATTATGGTACACCTAGCACAGATACGCAGTATTTT. Based on the CDR3 plus reference TRBV25-1 and TRBJ2-3, the full variable domain is EADIYQTPRYLVIGTGKKITLECSQTMGHDKMYWYQQDPGMELHLIHYSYGVNSTEKGDLSSESTVSRIRTEHFPLTLESARPSHTSQYLCASSDYGTPSTDTQYFGPGTRLTVL.

The chain links TRBV19 to TRBJ1-1; TRBD1 aligns across 7 bases. The J segment lost 1 base and the V segment lost 3 bases, leaving 5 bases of the junction unmatched. Germline V gene sequence: CDR1 LNHDA, CDR2 SQIVND (reference sequence). The CDR3 contains 15 residues. DNA for the CDR3: TGTGCCAGTAGTATTGGGACAGCAGGGAACACTGAAGCTTTCTTT. Translation gives CASSIGTAGNTEAFF.

The V gene is TRBV6-5, the J gene TRBJ2-1; perhaps TRBD2 as D (6 bases). Germline assignment: CDR1 MNHEY and CDR2 SVGAGI. V lost 1 base and J lost 0, with 7 bases in between. This CDR3 has 15 amino acids. The CDR3 DNA reads as TGTGCCAGCAGTTACTTCGGGGGCTCCTACAATGAGCAGTTCTTC. It specifies CASSYFGGSYNEQFF.

This clone has only a few counts. V is TRBV9 and J is TRBJ1-6; D is undetermined. Trimming shortened V by 0 bases and J by 0 bases, and 10 bases separated the two germline ends. CDR1 and CDR2 (germline): SGDLS, YYNGEE. There are 17 residues in the CDR3. DNA of the CDR3: TGTGCCAGCAGCGTAGATGCGGGGAGCTCCTATAATTCACCCCTCCACTTT. Protein product: CASSVDAGSSYNSPLHF.

This clone occurred once. The V and J genes are TRBV2 and TRBJ2-5; D may be TRBD2 (6 bases). Germline V CDR1 and CDR2: SNHLY, FYNNEI. With 8 bases removed from V and 4 bases from J, the gap between germline ends came to 11 bases. This CDR3 is 12 amino acids long. CDR3 residues: CASPLGGETQYF. In nucleotides, the CDR3 is TGTGCCAGCCCCCTGGGGGGAGAGACCCAGTACTTC.

The V gene is TRBV27, the J gene TRBJ2-4; a possible D gene is TRBD1 (6 bases). Trimming pared 5 bases from V and 3 bases from J, leaving 11 bases between. This CDR3 is built from 14 residues. Germline V gives CDR1 MNHEY, CDR2 SMNVEV (reference sequence). For the CDR3, the DNA is TGTGCCAGCAGTAAGACAGGTTTCAAAAACATTCAGTACTTC. This sequence encodes CASSKTGFKNIQYF.

In this sample, this clone turned up once. The chain is built from TRBV5-4 and TRBJ1-6; D is unclear. CDR3 length: 14 amino acids. From germline, CDR1 is SGHNT and CDR2 YYREEE (reference sequence). With 3 bases removed from V and 4 bases from J, the gap between germline ends came to 8 bases. The CDR3 region is CASSSGFYNSPLHF. The CDR3 nucleotides read TGTGCCAGCAGCTCAGGATTTTATAATTCACCCCTCCACTTT.

CDR3 sequence (DNA): TGTGCCAGCAGCTTACGGAGCAATCAGCCCCAGCATTTT. Its translation is CASSLRSNQPQHF. The chain combines TRBV5-5 with TRBJ1-5; D call uncertain. This CDR3 is 13 amino acids long. In germline, CDR1 is SGHKS, CDR2 YYEKEE (reference sequence). Trimming cost V 2 bases and J 1 base, with 4 bases left between them.

The chain is built from TRBV6-6 and TRBJ1-5; D uncertain. Looked up from germline, CDR1 is MNHNY and CDR2 is SVGAGI (reference sequence). This CDR3 region has 14 residues. Trimming took 7 bases from V and 9 from J, leaving 19 bases between them. This CDR3 reads CASTPYSGEGPQHF. The DNA for the CDR3 is TGTGCCAGCACCCCATACTCCGGGGAAGGGCCCCAGCATTTT.

This clone turned up a few times. The rearrangement links TRBV4-3 to TRBJ1-1; maybe TRBD1 (5 bases). The CDR3 is 14 residues long. Trimming took off 3 bases at V and 5 bases at J, with 13 bases between the two ends. CDR1 LGHNA and CDR2 YSLEER come from the germline V gene. CDR3: CASSQATGSTEAFF. CDR3 in DNA: TGCGCCAGCAGCCAGGCTACAGGTTCAACTGAAGCTTTCTTT.

J is TRBJ1-1 and V is TRBV7-9; 7 bases line up with TRBD1. The CDR3 runs to 15 residues. Germline CDR1 is SEHNR and CDR2 is FQNEAQ (reference sequence). The J segment lost 0 bases and the V segment lost 5 bases, leaving 6 bases of the junction unmatched. CDR3 region: CASSKDRVMNTEAFF. DNA of the CDR3: TGTGCCAGCAGCAAAGACAGGGTTATGAACACTGAAGCTTTCTTT.

The gene calls are TRBV29-1 and TRBJ2-1; 8 nucleotides line up with TRBD1. V was pared by 8 bases and J by 1 base, with 4 bases of the junction left unmatched. The CDR3 loop spans 13 amino acids. Germline values: CDR1 SQVTM, CDR2 ANQGSEA. CDR3 coding DNA: TGCAGCAGTGGACAGGGATCCTACAATGAGCAGTTCTTC. This translates into CSSGQGSYNEQFF.

The V and J genes are TRBV4-1 and TRBJ1-1, with a possible D match to TRBD1 (6 bases). This CDR3 comprises 14 residues. Trimming stripped 5 bases from V and 3 bases from J, with 13 bases between. Germline CDR1 reads MGHRA; CDR2 reads YSYEKL. CDR3 sequence (DNA): TGCGCCAGCAGCAAGAGGGGGGGGGACACTGAAGCTTTCTTT. Its protein is CASSKRGGDTEAFF.